The 28 T cell receptor beta chains listed next were all sequenced from one sample in a study of blood T cell repertoires in COVID-19 (TCRdb year 2020). Library preparation employed the immunoSEQ multiplex PCR assay. TCRdb took over this immuneACCESS table, retaining in-frame rearrangements with V and J assigned. Such tables are incomplete; in checked studies, under half of the missing clones stem from an unresolved V gene, and the remainder is unexplained. The sample table shows over 55,000 clones, and around 86% are seen once. The ten largest clones take up roughly 8.5% of the sample. The sample consisted of peripheral blood. The receptors here all came from a man aged 50-60 years with active COVID-19.

This chain links TRBV4-1 with TRBJ1-2; 9 bases are shared with TRBD1. From germline, CDR1 is MGHRA and CDR2 YSYEKL. The CDR3 is 15 residues long. Trimming took 3 bases from V and 3 from J; bases not matched to a gene: 5. CDR3 nucleotides: TGCGCCAGCAGCCAGCCCACAGGGGGCTACTATGGCTACACCTTC. Its translation is CASSQPTGGYYGYTF.

The chain is built from TRBV18 and TRBJ1-1; 8 positions agree with TRBD1. The CDR3 sequence is 16 residues long. Germline lookup yields CDR1 KGHSH and CDR2 LQKENI. V was pared by 4 bases and J by 4 bases, with 11 bases of the junction left unmatched. CDR3 sequence reads: CASSQQGAGVGTEAFF. The CDR3 coding sequence is TGTGCCAGCTCACAGCAGGGGGCCGGGGTGGGCACTGAAGCTTTCTTT.

The V call is TRBV5-4, the J call TRBJ1-2, with TRBD1 matching over 7 bases. V shed 0 bases, J shed 12 bases, and the junction held 8 bases outside the gene matches. The CDR3 contains 13 residues. The V gene's germline CDR1 is SGHNT and CDR2 YYREEE (reference sequence). CDR3 coding DNA: TGTGCCAGCAGCTTGGAACAGGGGAGGACGAACACCTTC. Its protein is CASSLEQGRTNTF.

The rearrangement joins TRBV19 to TRBJ1-1, with 7 positions matching TRBD1. Germline V gene lookup returns CDR1 LNHDA and CDR2 SQIVND (reference sequence). The V segment lost 6 bases and the J segment 3 bases; nucleotides outside the gene matches: 10. CDR3 length: 15 residues. CDR3 region: CASRRRGPRDTEAFF. CDR3 nucleotide sequence: TGTGCCAGTAGACGAAGGGGGCCAAGGGACACTGAAGCTTTCTTT.

The table lists this clone with a few counts. This chain joins TRBV19 and TRBJ2-1; D is possibly TRBD1 (6 bases). Deletions cut 5 bases from V and 5 bases from J, with 13 bases between. This CDR3 is built from 14 residues. Germline V CDR1 and CDR2: LNHDA, SQIVND (reference sequence). CDR3 in DNA: TGTGCCAGTAGTCTCCGGACAGAGGACAATGAGCAGTTCTTC. Its protein product is CASSLRTEDNEQFF.

The chain joins TRBV6-5 to TRBJ1-1; tentative D call: TRBD1 (6 bases). Trimming cost V 0 bases and J 8 bases, with 7 bases left between them. CDR1 and CDR2 (germline): MNHEY, SVGAGI. The CDR3 length is 12 residues. DNA for the CDR3: TGTGCCAGCAGTTACTCGAGGGGGGAAGCTTTCTTT. The encoded protein is CASSYSRGEAFF.

V usage is TRBV3-1 (or the pseudogene TRBV3-2) and J usage is TRBJ2-1; 7 bases are a match to TRBD1. The CDR3 runs 14 residues. V was pared by 4 bases and J by 7 bases, with 7 bases of the junction left unmatched. The V gene's germline CDR1 is LGHDT and CDR2 YNNKEL (reference sequence). CDR3 in amino acids: CASSLQGWENEQFF. CDR3 nucleotide sequence: TGTGCCAGCAGCCTACAGGGGTGGGAAAATGAGCAGTTCTTC.

V gene TRBV5-8 combines with J gene TRBJ2-3, with D possibly being TRBD1 (5 bases). This CDR3 is 17 amino acids long. The V end was cut by 4 bases, the J end by 6 bases, with 24 bases between. Looked up from germline, CDR1 is SGHTS and CDR2 is YDEGEE. In DNA form, the CDR3 reads TGTGCCAGCAGCAGTACTCTGATTAGCTTGGGGCCGGATACGCAGTATTTT. It specifies CASSSTLISLGPDTQYF.

V is TRBV28 and J is TRBJ2-4; 7 positions match TRBD1. The germline V gene encodes CDR1 MDHEN and CDR2 SYDVKM. Unmatched junction bases numbered 6, after V lost 7 bases and J lost 6 bases. This CDR3 contains 13 residues. The CDR3 region is CASTRDRLNIQYF. DNA for the CDR3: TGTGCCAGCACCCGGGACAGACTAAACATTCAGTACTTC.

The sample holds one count of this clone. The rearrangement links TRBV11-3 to TRBJ2-3, with D unclear. The CDR3 is 14 residues long. Per germline, CDR1 SGHNT and CDR2 YENEEA. Trimming shortened V by 2 bases and J by 2 bases, and 8 bases separated the two germline ends. CDR3 sequence: CASSLNSYTDTQYF. For the CDR3, the DNA is TGTGCCAGCAGCTTAAACAGCTACACAGATACGCAGTATTTT.

This chain connects TRBV4-1 to TRBJ2-7; TRBD1 is a possible D gene (6 bases). The V gene's germline CDR1 is MGHRA and CDR2 YSYEKL. The CDR3 totals 16 residues. V was cut by 0 bases and J by 3 bases, with 15 bases left in between. CDR3 nucleotide sequence: TGCGCCAGCAGCCAAGATTTTAGGGACACCTTCTACGAGCAGTACTTC. This translates into CASSQDFRDTFYEQYF.

J is TRBJ1-5 and V is TRBV28, with 7 positions matching TRBD1. After removal of 5 bases from V and 0 bases from J, the junction contained 4 bases not matched to a gene. This CDR3 has 15 residues. Germline CDR1 and CDR2: MDHEN and SYDVKM. The CDR3 sequence is CASSMGQYSNQPQHF. The CDR3 region has the DNA TGTGCCAGCAGTATGGGACAGTATAGCAATCAGCCCCAGCATTTT.

The chain carries TRBV4-2 and TRBJ1-3; 11 bases align to TRBD1. Trimming cost V 4 bases and J 1 base; bases outside gene matches: 3. CDR1 and CDR2 from the germline V gene are LGHNA and YNFKEQ. The CDR3 has 16 residues. The chain's CDR3 is CASSPRDRGSGNTIYF. DNA of the CDR3: TGTGCCAGCAGCCCACGGGACAGGGGGTCTGGAAACACCATATATTTT.

The rearrangement uses TRBV11-3 and TRBJ2-2; tentative D call: TRBD2 (6 bases). This CDR3 has 16 residues. V dropped 5 bases and J dropped 2 bases, with 15 bases sitting between them. Germline CDR1 reads SGHNT; CDR2 reads YENEEA. CDR3: CASSRMGGSNTGELFF. The DNA of the CDR3 is TGTGCCAGCAGCCGCATGGGGGGATCAAACACCGGGGAGCTGTTTTTT.

This sequence joins TRBV18 and TRBJ2-3; tentatively, D is TRBD1 (6 bases). Trimming shortened V by 3 bases and J by 0 bases, and 13 bases separated the two germline ends. The CDR3 covers 16 residues. Germline V gene data show CDR1 as KGHSH and CDR2 as LQKENI. The CDR3 DNA is TGTGCCAGCTCACCGCAGACAGGTTCTAGCACAGATACGCAGTATTTT. Its protein product is CASSPQTGSSTDTQYF.

This chain connects TRBV5-1 to TRBJ1-4; D perhaps matches TRBD1 (5 bases). Germline V gives CDR1 SGHRS, CDR2 YFSETQ. The CDR3 consists of 15 residues. The V end was cut by 4 bases, the J end by 3 bases, with 13 bases between. The CDR3 loop reads CASSDQGGSNEKLFF. The CDR3 bases are TGCGCCAGCAGCGACCAGGGTGGATCTAATGAAAAACTGTTTTTT. Combining the CDR3 with reference TRBV5-1 and TRBJ1-4 gives the whole variable domain KAGVTQTPRYLIKTRGQQVTLSCSPISGHRSVSWYQQTPGQGLQFLFEYFSETQRNKGNFPGRFSGRQFSNSRSEMNVSTLELGDSALYLCASSDQGGSNEKLFFGSGTQLSVL.

This chain connects TRBV6-5 to TRBJ2-2; TRBD1 agrees at 7 bases. The CDR3 contains 15 residues. The V gene's germline CDR1 is MNHEY and CDR2 SVGAGI. V trimming: 6 bases; J trimming: 5 bases; junction bases outside the gene matches: 9. The CDR3 region is CASSETGRATGELFF. The CDR3 bases are TGTGCCAGCAGCGAGACAGGGCGAGCGACCGGGGAGCTGTTTTTT.

The chain links TRBV30 to TRBJ1-2; a possible D gene is TRBD1 (5 bases). CDR1 and CDR2 (germline): GTSNPN, SVGIG (reference sequence). V lost 0 bases, J lost 4 bases, and 12 bases lay in between. The CDR3 totals 14 residues. The CDR3 region has the DNA TGTGCCTGGAGTGTACGGGGGGTGACCTATGGCTACACCTTC. Translating gives CAWSVRGVTYGYTF. Filled out from reference TRBV30 and TRBJ1-2, the complete variable domain reads SQTIHQWPATLVQPVGSPLSLECTVEGTSNPNLYWYRQAAGRGLQLLFYSVGIGQISSEVPQNLSASRPQDRQFILSSKKLLLSDSGFYLCAWSVRGVTYGYTFGSGTRLTVV.

V usage is TRBV19 and J usage is TRBJ2-2; D perhaps matches TRBD1 (7 bases). With 6 bases removed from V and 4 bases from J, the gap between germline ends came to 21 bases. CDR1 and CDR2 from the germline V gene are LNHDA and SQIVND (reference sequence). The CDR3 spans 17 residues. CDR3 loop: CASSQLLAGGFTGELFF. DNA for the CDR3: TGTGCCAGTAGCCAGTTACTAGCAGGGGGATTCACCGGGGAGCTGTTTTTT.

This chain connects TRBV6-5 to TRBJ2-5; no clear D. Germline V gene lookup returns CDR1 MNHEY and CDR2 SVGAGI. This CDR3 region has 15 residues. Trimming cost V 2 bases and J 5 bases, with 15 bases left between them. The CDR3 nucleotides are TGTGCCAGCAGTTACGAACAGTCCATTCAGGAGACCCAGTACTTC. It codes for CASSYEQSIQETQYF.

J is TRBJ2-1 and V is TRBV6-5; 8 bases fit TRBD1. The J segment lost 2 bases and the V segment lost 2 bases, leaving 5 bases of the junction unmatched. Germline CDR1 MNHEY, CDR2 SVGAGI. This CDR3 is 16 amino acids long. The CDR3 is CASSYRAGGAYNEQFF. CDR3 sequence (DNA): TGTGCCAGCAGTTACAGAGCAGGGGGCGCCTACAATGAGCAGTTCTTC.

The V call is TRBV5-1, the J call TRBJ1-2; no clear D. Germline V lookup: CDR1 SGHRS, CDR2 YFSETQ. CDR3 length: 11 amino acids. V was pared by 0 bases and J by 8 bases, with 5 bases between. CDR3 nucleotides: TGCGCCAGCAGCTTGGGTGGCGGCTACACCTTC. It is translated as CASSLGGGYTF.

This clone was counted only a few times. The V call is TRBV24-1, the J call TRBJ2-1, with TRBD2 as a possible D gene (5 bases). Germline CDR1 reads KGHDR; CDR2 reads SFDVKD. Trimming removed 2 bases at V and 7 bases at J, with 8 bases between. This CDR3 is built from 13 residues. The CDR3 here is CATSDSGGNEQFF. The CDR3 DNA reads TGTGCCACCAGTGATTCCGGCGGGAATGAGCAGTTCTTC.

The chain combines TRBV6-5 with TRBJ1-1, with D unresolved. This CDR3 spans 16 amino acids. V was trimmed by 0 bases and J by 6 bases, leaving 17 bases between them. Germline loops: CDR1 MNHEY, CDR2 SVGAGI. This CDR3 reads CASSYSMGGVVAEAFF. The CDR3 DNA is TGTGCCAGCAGTTACTCGATGGGCGGGGTGGTAGCTGAAGCTTTCTTT.

A few counts support this clone. This chain uses TRBV5-4 with TRBJ1-5; D is uncertain. The CDR3 is 13 amino acids. Trimming shortened V by 3 bases and J by 5 bases, and 9 bases separated the two germline ends. Germline lookup yields CDR1 SGHNT and CDR2 YYREEE (reference sequence). The CDR3 DNA is TGTGCCAGCAGCTCGTCGGGAGATCAGCCCCAGCATTTT. Translation gives CASSSSGDQPQHF.

In DNA, the CDR3 is TGTGCCAGCAGTCGAGGGAACACTGAAGCTTTCTTT. This encodes CASSRGNTEAFF. This chain uses TRBV28 with TRBJ1-1; D is uncertain. The CDR3 covers 12 residues. Germline CDR1 MDHEN, CDR2 SYDVKM. The ends were cut back, 5 bases at V and 1 base at J, with 5 bases in the middle.

The chain has TRBV28 and TRBJ1-3; possibly TRBD1 for D (5 bases). V was trimmed by 7 bases and J by 1 base, leaving 11 bases between them. Germline V gene lookup returns CDR1 MDHEN and CDR2 SYDVKM. The CDR3 sequence is 14 residues long. The CDR3 DNA reads as TGTGCCAGCACCCGGGGGGTTTCTGGAAACACCATATATTTT. It translates to CASTRGVSGNTIYF.

The chain joins TRBV27 to TRBJ2-3; unclear D gene. Looked up from germline, CDR1 is MNHEY and CDR2 is SMNVEV (reference sequence). CDR3 length equals 17 residues. Trimming left V 3 bases short and J 1 base short, with 17 bases between. CDR3 in amino acids: CASSLGPPPSGTDTQYF. The CDR3, as DNA: TGTGCCAGCAGTTTGGGCCCTCCCCCTTCTGGCACAGATACGCAGTATTTT.